These T cell receptor beta chains were read from a single sample in a study of shared clonotypes between healthy human individuals. Assay: immunoSEQ multiplex PCR; the TCRdb copy retains only in-frame clones and omits some. Counted here are 560,000 or so clones, roughly 96% occurring once; the ten biggest clones make up about 0.12%. Sequences were obtained from naive CD8+ T cells sorted from blood. The receptors were gathered from a woman aged 25 to 39 in good health. Each CDR3 is given with its conserved first and last residue. D genes are given only for firm matches. Size tells how often a clone was seen (once, few, many) or the class of an expanded clone, and some rows leave it out.

j_call | d_call | clone_size | v_call | cdr3_aa | cdr3_nt
TRBJ1-6 | - | - | TRBV13 | CASSLRVLNSPLHF | TGTGCCAGCAGCCTCCGGGTCTTAAATTCACCCCTCCACTTT
TRBJ1-2 | - | - | TRBV7-9 | CASSGTTGFLDGYTF | TGTGCCAGCAGCGGGACCACAGGGTTTTTGGATGGCTACACCTTC
TRBJ1-2 | TRBD1 | few | TRBV25-1 | CASSEWDRVYGYTF | TGTGCCAGCAGTGAATGGGACAGGGTTTATGGCTACACCTTC
TRBJ1-1 | - | - | TRBV7-8 | CASSRNTEAFF | TGTGCCAGCAGTCGGAACACTGAAGCTTTCTTT
TRBJ2-7 | - | once | TRBV29-1 | CSVGGGQTYEQYF | TGCAGCGTAGGTGGGGGGCAGACCTACGAGCAGTACTTC
TRBJ2-3 | - | - | TRBV7-9 | CASSLGGTSTDTQYF | TGTGCCAGCAGCTTAGGCGGGACCAGCACAGATACGCAGTATTTT
TRBJ2-1 | TRBD2 | - | TRBV13 | CASSPPQLAEDHNEQFF | TGTGCCAGCAGCCCCCCCCAACTAGCGGAGGATCACAATGAGCAGTTCTTC
TRBJ2-2 | TRBD2 | once | TRBV7-8 | CASSQGLAGNTGELFF | TGTGCCAGCAGCCAAGGACTAGCGGGAAACACCGGGGAGCTGTTTTTT
TRBJ2-7 | - | - | TRBV6-1 | CASRKGAYEQYF | TGTGCCAGCAGGAAAGGAGCCTACGAGCAGTACTTC
TRBJ2-7 | TRBD1 | - | TRBV27 | CASRPGTGAYEQYF | TGTGCCAGCAGGCCCGGGACAGGGGCCTACGAGCAGTACTTC
TRBJ2-7 | TRBD1 | - | TRBV10-3 | CAILGTGAYEQYF | TGTGCCATCCTCGGGACAGGAGCCTACGAGCAGTACTTC
TRBJ2-7 | TRBD2 | - | TRBV2 | CASSGGLTYEQYF | TGTGCCAGCAGTGGGGGACTAACCTACGAGCAGTACTTC
TRBJ2-7 | TRBD2 | - | TRBV4-1 | CASSQQGGSAYEQYF | TGCGCCAGCAGCCAACAGGGCGGGAGTGCCTACGAGCAGTACTTC
TRBJ1-1 | - | - | TRBV6-6 | CASSPGLNTEAFF | TGTGCCAGCAGCCCGGGATTGAACACTGAAGCTTTCTTT
TRBJ1-2 | TRBD1 | - | TRBV2 | CASRDRPDYGYTF | TGTGCCAGCCGGGACAGGCCAGACTATGGCTACACCTTC